The 2 T cell receptor beta chains below all came from one sample that was sequenced in a study of T cells after yellow fever vaccination. TCRdb analysed the 5' RACE reads with MiXCR anew, one entry per CDR3 protein. In the table there are 300,000 to 350,000 distinct CDR3 sequences, under 5% of which are singletons. This specimen consisted of PBMCs, obtained 5 days after the yellow fever booster vaccination. Receptors originate from a man aged 18 to 35 who received the YFV17D yellow fever vaccine.

This clonotype was detected ten times or more. Here the CDR3 reads CATSRDEGRVTDTQYF. In nucleotides, the CDR3 is TGTGCCACCAGCAGAGATGAAGGGAGAGTCACAGATACGCAGTATTTT. The genes are TRBV15 and TRBJ2-3; a possible D gene is TRBD2 (5 bases). The CDR3 extends over 16 amino acids. CDR1 and CDR2 from the germline V gene are LNHNV and YYDKDF (reference sequence). Trimming removed 0 bases from V and 2 bases from J, with 12 bases in between. Together with reference TRBV15 and TRBJ2-3, the CDR3 gives the full variable domain: DAMVIQNPRYQVTQFGKPVTLSCSQTLNHNVMYWYQQKSSQAPKLLFHYYDKDFNNEADTPDNFQSRRPNTSFCFLDIRSPGLGDTAMYLCATSRDEGRVTDTQYFGPGTRLTVL.

In this sample, this clonotype turned up many times. The chain recombines TRBV7-9 with TRBJ1-1; D may be TRBD1 (6 bases). CDR1 is SEHNR, CDR2 FQNEAQ, per germline (reference sequence). V was clipped by 1 base and J by 1 base, with 10 bases between them. This CDR3 comprises 15 residues. CDR3 amino acids: CASSLGPRGNTEAFF. The CDR3 bases are TGTGCCAGCAGCTTAGGCCCCAGGGGGAACACTGAAGCTTTCTTT.